The rows below give T cell receptor beta chains drawn from one sample of a study of neurological immune-mediated disorders. TCRdb reprocessed the 5' RACE reads via MiXCR and lists one record per CDR3 protein. The sample shows about 80,000 distinct CDR3 sequences, nearly 6% of them seen only once. Sequencing was done on a sample of PBMCs. These receptor sequences come from a woman aged 55-70 years with multiple sclerosis. CDR3s include the opening cysteine and the closing phenylalanine or tryptophan. Each record gives: CDR3 DNA, CDR3 protein, clone size, D gene, J gene, V gene. The D gene is left open where the match is weak. Size values are once, few and many counts, or a class for expanded clones, and some rows have none.

TGTGCCAGCAGCGCACGAGGGACGACTGGCTACACCTTC,CASSARGTTGYTF,many,NA,TRBJ1-2,TRBV7-9
TGCGCCAGCAGCTTGGAAATAGGGGGCTCTAGGCAGTTCTTC,CASSLEIGGSRQFF,NA,TRBD1,TRBJ2-1,TRBV5-1
TGTGCCAGCAGTAACTTTCTTCCAAACTACGAGCAGTACTTC,CASSNFLPNYEQYF,many,NA,TRBJ2-7,TRBV6-6
TGTGCCAGCAGCCGGAACAGGGGGCAAGGTGAAGCTTTCTTT,CASSRNRGQGEAFF,many,TRBD1,TRBJ1-1,TRBV3-1
TGTGCCAGCAGCCCGCGGACAGGGCGGAACGAGCAGTACTTC,CASSPRTGRNEQYF,many,TRBD1,TRBJ2-7,TRBV7-8
TGCAGCGTCCCCTCCCCGGCGAAGTGGGCTGAAGCTTTCTTT,CSVPSPAKWAEAFF,many,NA,TRBJ1-1,TRBV29-1
TGTGCCAGCAGCCAGGGACAGGGACTCTTCAATGAGCAGTTCTTC,CASSQGQGLFNEQFF,many,TRBD1,TRBJ2-1,TRBV3-1
TGTGCCAGCAGCCGGTCCCTTGGGGTTAACACTGAAGCTTTCTTT,CASSRSLGVNTEAFF,many,NA,TRBJ1-1,TRBV14
TGCGCCAGCAGCCCCGCTAGTAGCACAGATACGCAGTATTTT,CASSPASSTDTQYF,many,NA,TRBJ2-3,TRBV5-1
TGTGCCAGTAGTATAGAGAAATGGACAGGCAACGGCTACACCTTC,CASSIEKWTGNGYTF,NA,TRBD1,TRBJ1-2,TRBV19
TGTGCCACCAGCAGAAACACAGGGGTTGCAGATACGCAGTATTTT,CATSRNTGVADTQYF,many,TRBD1,TRBJ2-3,TRBV15
TGTGCCAGCAGCCTCCAAGGACCTAACGTCCTGACTTTC,CASSLQGPNVLTF,many,NA,TRBJ2-6,TRBV11-2
TGCAGTGCTAGAGACGCCAGTCACCCTCAAGAGACCCAGTACTTC,CSARDASHPQETQYF,many,NA,TRBJ2-5,TRBV20-1
TGTAGCAATCAGCCCCAGCATTTT,CSNQPQHF,many,NA,TRBJ1-5,TRBV15
TGCGCCAGCAGCCTGAGTGCTAGCGGGGGCACAGATACGCAGTATTTT,CASSLSASGGTDTQYF,many,TRBD2,TRBJ2-3,TRBV5-1
TGCAGTGCCAAACAGGGGATCGATACGCAGTATTTT,CSAKQGIDTQYF,many,TRBD1,TRBJ2-3,TRBV20-1
TGTGCCAGCAGTTTAGGGTACACCGGGGAGCTGTTTTTT,CASSLGYTGELFF,NA,NA,TRBJ2-2,TRBV12-3/TRBV12-4
TGTGCCAGCAGTGGCCGGGCGTTGGCGACTAATGAAAAACTGTTTTTT,CASSGRALATNEKLFF,NA,NA,TRBJ1-4,TRBV27
TGTGCCAGCAGTTACTTTACAGGTTCCCATAGCAATCAGCCCCAGCATTTT,CASSYFTGSHSNQPQHF,many,NA,TRBJ1-5,TRBV5-6
TGTGCCAGCAGCTTGGCGGGACAGCTGTTAGAAAAACTGTTTTTT,CASSLAGQLLEKLFF,many,TRBD1,TRBJ1-4,TRBV7-9
TGTGCCAGCAGTCCTATTTTTGGGTCTGGAGGGACCCAGTACTTC,CASSPIFGSGGTQYF,many,NA,TRBJ2-5,TRBV6-5
TGTGCCATCAGTGGGGTCGGGACAGGTAAATCCTACGAGCAGTACTTC,CAISGVGTGKSYEQYF,NA,TRBD1,TRBJ2-7,TRBV10-3